Presented here are 7 T cell receptor beta chains from one specimen sequenced in a study of regulatory T cells in long-lasting Graves disease. Time point given: newly diagnosed GD, antithyroid drugs for less than 3 months. RNA isolated from PBMCs was used to make the TCR library. For TCR beta, libraries came from iRepertoire HTBI primers and Arm-PCR of CDR3 regions. TCRdb independently ran MiXCR on the multiplex PCR reads; one entry per CDR3 protein. The table lists some 500,000 distinct CDR3 sequences, approximately 13% of them singletons. These data were likewise used in another study, on T cells in Graves' hyperthyroidism and ophthalmopathy.

Sequencing used peripheral blood mononuclear cells (PBMCs), obtained at new diagnosis, from a patient treated with antithyroid drugs. The receptors stem from a man aged 25 to 40 with Graves disease.

In this sample, this clonotype turned up a few times. This chain connects TRBV3-1 to TRBJ2-5; TRBD1 matches at 10 bases. CDR1 is LGHDT, CDR2 YNNKEL, per germline (reference sequence). Trimming removed 6 bases from V and 5 bases from J; junction bases left unmatched: 9. CDR3 length: 15 residues. The CDR3 reads CASSPGTGELETQYF. Here the CDR3 DNA reads TGTGCCAGCAGTCCCGGGACAGGGGAGCTGGAGACCCAGTACTTC.

The table lists this clonotype with many counts. The chain is built from TRBV12-3 or TRBV12-4 and TRBJ2-1; 7 positions match TRBD2. V trimming: 7 bases; J trimming: 8 bases; junction bases outside the gene matches: 23. The CDR3 contains 18 residues. The CDR3 region is CASTERRLGPEGGDEQFF. The DNA of the CDR3 is TGTGCCAGCACTGAGAGACGGTTGGGGCCGGAGGGAGGGGATGAGCAGTTCTTC.

This clonotype was counted only a few times. The chain employs TRBV29-1 and TRBJ1-2; D gene ambiguous. CDR3 size: 14 residues. V was pared by 3 bases and J by 3 bases, with 14 bases between. Germline V CDR1 and CDR2: SQVTM, ANQGSEA. The CDR3 nucleotides are TGCAGCGTTGAGTCCAGCGAGAGCTACTATGGCTACACCTTC. Its protein product is CSVESSESYYGYTF.

This clonotype was seen ten or more times. The rearrangement links TRBV10-3 to TRBJ2-7; D could derive from TRBD1 or TRBD2 (5 bases each). Germline V gives CDR1 ENHRY, CDR2 SYGVKD. V lost 0 bases and J 1 base, leaving 19 bases between the germline ends. This CDR3 spans 18 amino acids. CDR3 sequence: CAISESVGVRDRSYEQYF. The CDR3 nucleotides read TGTGCCATCAGTGAGTCGGTCGGAGTCAGGGACCGATCCTACGAGCAGTACTTC.

In its sample, this clonotype was seen many times. The chain links TRBV20-1 to TRBJ2-1; TRBD2 agrees at 12 bases. This CDR3 is 14 amino acids long. Germline V lookup: CDR1 DFQATT, CDR2 SNEGSKA (reference sequence). The V segment lost 1 base and the J segment 5 bases; nucleotides outside the gene matches: 0. CDR3 sequence (DNA): TGCAGTGCTAGAGGGACTAGCGGGAACAATGAGCAGTTCTTC. Residues: CSARGTSGNNEQFF.

The chain employs TRBV18 and TRBJ2-1, with a weak D call TRBD2 (6 bases). V lost 6 bases, J lost 6 bases, and 21 bases lay in between. Per the germline V gene, CDR1 is KGHSH and CDR2 is LQKENI. The CDR3 consists of 16 residues. CDR3 protein: CASSPPGVTSGNEQFF. For the CDR3, the DNA is TGTGCCAGCTCCCCTCCTGGAGTGACTAGTGGCAATGAGCAGTTCTTC. Complete variable domain (other parts from reference TRBV18 and TRBJ2-1): NAGVMQNPRHLVRRRGQEARLRCSPMKGHSHVYWYRQLPEEGLKFMVYLQKENIIDESGMPKERFSAEFPKEGPSILRIQQVVRGDSAAYFCASSPPGVTSGNEQFFGPGTRLTVL.

This clonotype has at least ten counts. The chain combines TRBV12-3 or TRBV12-4 with TRBJ1-5; TRBD1 aligns across 7 bases. The CDR3 is 15 residues long. V trimming: 6 bases; J trimming: 1 base; junction bases outside the gene matches: 6. CDR3 region: CASRRRGESNQPQHF. CDR3 nucleotides: TGTGCCAGCAGGCGCAGGGGGGAGAGCAATCAGCCCCAGCATTTT.